The entry below describes one T cell receptor beta chain. The sample is drawn from a study of shared clonotypes between healthy human individuals. Sequencing was performed with immunoSEQ multiplex PCR; in TCRdb, only in-frame clones are kept and a portion is missing. Of around 510,000 clones in the sample, more than 95% were seen once. Material for sequencing was naive CD4+ T cells sorted from blood. Subset specified: CD45RA+ positively selected. The sequence derives from a woman aged 30 to 39 in good health.

The CDR3 nucleotides are TGTGCCAGCAGCTTAGTCTTGACTGAAGCTTTCTTT. Translation: CASSLVLTEAFF. The chain uses TRBV11-2 and TRBJ1-1; no clear D. From germline, CDR1 is SGHAT and CDR2 FQNNGV. Deletions cut 1 base from V and 5 bases from J, with 5 bases between. This CDR3 is built from 12 residues. Drawing the rest from reference TRBV11-2 and TRBJ1-1, the complete variable domain is EAGVAQSPRYKIIEKRQSVAFWCNPISGHATLYWYQQILGQGPKLLIQFQNNGVVDDSQLPKDRFSAERLKGVDSTLKIQPAKLEDSAVYLCASSLVLTEAFFGQGTRLTVV.